The 6 T cell receptor beta chains below all came from one sample that was sequenced in a study of beta chain features in type 1 diabetes. The whole isolated RNA underwent reverse transcription, so sequencing captured expressed TCRB transcripts. Clones were read by immunoSEQ multiplex PCR, and TCRdb kept only the in-frame ones, dropping some. The top ten clones hold 0.034% of a sample with around 240,000 clones, over 8.5% of them seen once. The material sequenced was naive CD4+ T cells from blood. The receptors here all came from a woman aged 18-35 years in good health.

This chain uses TRBV19 with TRBJ1-2; D ambiguous. The CDR3 totals 13 residues. V lost 6 bases, J lost 1 base, and 9 bases lay in between. CDR1 and CDR2 (germline): LNHDA, SQIVND (reference sequence). The CDR3 DNA reads as TGTGCCAGTAGCCGGGATTTTAACTATGGCTACACCTTC. Protein sequence: CASSRDFNYGYTF.

This clone was picked up many times. This chain joins TRBV30 and TRBJ2-3; 9 nucleotides line up with TRBD2. Germline loops: CDR1 GTSNPN, CDR2 SVGIG (reference sequence). The CDR3 totals 14 residues. Germline trimming cut 7 bases from V and 2 bases from J; bases unmatched to any gene: 7. The CDR3 loop is CASGLATYTDTQYF. CDR3 DNA sequence: TGTGCCTCCGGACTAGCGACCTACACAGATACGCAGTATTTT.

The CDR3 loop is CASSGGWGAEAFF. The CDR3 region has the DNA TGTGCCAGCAGTGGTGGTTGGGGAGCTGAAGCTTTCTTT. The gene calls are TRBV6-1 and TRBJ1-1; D is uncertain. V was cut by 4 bases and J by 6 bases, with 12 bases left in between. This CDR3 is built from 13 residues. Germline CDR1 MNHNS, CDR2 SASEGT.

This clone was observed a few times. The rearrangement joins TRBV5-1 to TRBJ2-3; TRBD2 aligns across 8 bases. CDR3 size: 15 residues. J gave up 5 bases and V 4 bases, and 9 bases lay outside the gene matches. Germline V lookup: CDR1 SGHRS, CDR2 YFSETQ. The CDR3 spells CASSPRLLAGDTQYF. CDR3 DNA sequence: TGCGCCAGCAGCCCCCGGTTGCTAGCGGGAGATACGCAGTATTTT.

The chain joins TRBV7-2 to TRBJ2-7, with D possibly matching TRBD1 (6 bases). V was clipped by 0 bases and J by 3 bases, with 12 bases between them. The germline V gene has CDR1 SGHTA and CDR2 FQGNSA. The CDR3 contains 15 residues. The chain's CDR3 is CASSLAGTKSYEQYF. Here the CDR3 DNA reads TGTGCCAGCAGCTTAGCGGGGACAAAAAGCTACGAGCAGTACTTC.

This clone was observed a few times. The chain carries TRBV5-1 and TRBJ2-3; no reliable D call. This CDR3 region has 13 residues. The V and J ends lost 7 bases and 0 bases respectively, with 9 bases between them. CDR1 is SGHRS, CDR2 YFSETQ, per germline. CDR3 nucleotides: TGCGCCAGCTCCACGGAGAGCACAGATACGCAGTATTTT. This sequence encodes CASSTESTDTQYF.